These 8 T cell receptor beta chains share one sample of origin, sequenced in a study of shared clonotypes between healthy human individuals. Clones were sequenced by immunoSEQ multiplex PCR, and TCRdb holds only the in-frame ones, with some missing. The sample holds around 650,000 clones, 95% to 97% seen once. CD45RO-negative, CCR7-selected cells formed the naive CD8 fraction, which excluded terminally differentiated effector memory CD45RA+ cells. The specimen was naive CD8+ T cells sorted from blood. These receptors were taken from a woman aged 25 to 39 in good health.

This chain joins TRBV5-1 and TRBJ2-1; TRBD2 aligns across 9 bases. This CDR3 is 15 amino acids long. Trimming took 4 bases from V and 6 from J; bases not matched to a gene: 8. Germline V lookup: CDR1 SGHRS, CDR2 YFSETQ. CDR3 nucleotide sequence: TGCGCCAGCAGCCACGGACTAGCGAGCACCAATGAGCAGTTCTTC. It encodes CASSHGLASTNEQFF.

The rearrangement uses TRBV27 and TRBJ2-3; 8 nucleotides match TRBD2. Germline V CDR1 and CDR2: MNHEY, SMNVEV (reference sequence). The CDR3 has 14 amino acids. The J segment lost 1 base and the V segment lost 7 bases, leaving 4 bases of the junction unmatched. The CDR3 loop is CASMGAGGTDTQYF. For the CDR3, the DNA is TGTGCCAGCATGGGAGCGGGAGGCACAGATACGCAGTATTTT.

A note on this clone: Other nucleotide sequences from this sample produce the same CDR3. The chain uses TRBV9 and TRBJ2-7; the D is unclear. The CDR3 has 15 residues. The germline V gene has CDR1 SGDLS and CDR2 YYNGEE. Trimming took off 2 bases at V and 0 bases at J, with 12 bases between the two ends. The CDR3 DNA reads TGTGCCAGCAGCGTGGACGGATTGAGCTCCTACGAGCAGTACTTC. Amino acid sequence: CASSVDGLSSYEQYF.

This rearrangement joins TRBV19 to TRBJ2-7, with D perhaps TRBD2 (6 bases). The CDR3 contains 17 residues. V lost 3 bases, J lost 0 bases, and 18 bases lay in between. Germline V gene lookup returns CDR1 LNHDA and CDR2 SQIVND (reference sequence). CDR3 loop: CASSIEFAGISSYEQYF. Here the CDR3 DNA reads TGTGCCAGTAGTATTGAATTCGCGGGGATAAGCTCCTACGAGCAGTACTTC.

J is TRBJ2-7 and V is TRBV2; 10 bases match TRBD2. CDR1 and CDR2 from the germline V gene are SNHLY and FYNNEI. The CDR3 spans 14 residues. The J segment lost 4 bases and the V segment lost 4 bases, leaving 4 bases of the junction unmatched. CDR3 sequence: CASSGRTSGYEQYF. The CDR3 coding sequence is TGTGCCAGCAGTGGAAGGACTAGCGGATACGAGCAGTACTTC.

The chain links TRBV19 to TRBJ2-1; 14 positions agree with TRBD2. CDR3 length: 17 amino acids. With V trimmed by 3 bases and J by 7 bases, 8 bases remained unmatched. The germline gives CDR1 LNHDA, CDR2 SQIVND (reference sequence). The CDR3 bases are TGTGCCAGTAGTATCAGACTAGCGGGAGGGCCGGGGAATGAGCAGTTCTTC. As protein: CASSIRLAGGPGNEQFF.

The chain combines TRBV5-6 with TRBJ2-1, with TRBD2 matching over 11 bases. CDR1 and CDR2 (germline): SGHDT, YYEEEE. The CDR3 has 16 amino acids. V was clipped by 0 bases and J by 7 bases; unmatched bases: 6. CDR3 coding DNA: TGTGCCAGCAGCTTGGTAGTAGCGGGAGGGGGGAATGAGCAGTTCTTC. It is translated as CASSLVVAGGGNEQFF.

The chain links TRBV6-1 to TRBJ2-2; 9 bases are a match to TRBD2. J lost 3 bases, V lost 2 bases, and 4 bases had no gene match. The germline V gene encodes CDR1 MNHNS and CDR2 SASEGT. This CDR3 spans 16 amino acids. CDR3 sequence (DNA): TGTGCCAGCAGTGAAAGCCTAGCGGGATACACCGGGGAGCTGTTTTTT. As protein: CASSESLAGYTGELFF.